This TCR beta chain comes out of a study of OX40 agonist ivuxolimab in advanced cancers. Study information: The dose of intravenous ivuxolimab that patients received every 2 weeks ranged from 0.01 to 10 mg/kg.

Profiled with immunoSEQ multiplex PCR; TCRdb holds only in-frame clones, not every one. This sample has around 51,000 clones; about 77% occur once, and the top ten carry 2% to 2.5%. As regards this clone: The antigen is unknown.

Study results and caveats: Normalized T-cell clonal expansion was also low in a subset of nonresponders. In the 0.1-3.0 mg/kg groups, partial responders showed among the lowest expansion. Antigen specificity was not determined for the expanded peripheral T cells.

Germline V gene sequence: CDR1 MDHEN, CDR2 SYDVKM. Trimming took off 3 bases at V and 5 bases at J, with 5 bases between the two ends. This CDR3 region has 12 residues. This clonotype originated in an adult with an advanced solid tumor such as melanoma, head and neck, liver or kidney cancer. The genes are TRBV28 and TRBJ1-5; no firm D call. Sequenced here: CD4+ or CD8+ T cells sorted from blood, sampled in a trial of the OX40 agonist ivuxolimab. The CDR3, as DNA: TGTGCCAGCAGTTTCTCGGATCAGCCCCAGCATTTT. Protein: CASSFSDQPQHF.